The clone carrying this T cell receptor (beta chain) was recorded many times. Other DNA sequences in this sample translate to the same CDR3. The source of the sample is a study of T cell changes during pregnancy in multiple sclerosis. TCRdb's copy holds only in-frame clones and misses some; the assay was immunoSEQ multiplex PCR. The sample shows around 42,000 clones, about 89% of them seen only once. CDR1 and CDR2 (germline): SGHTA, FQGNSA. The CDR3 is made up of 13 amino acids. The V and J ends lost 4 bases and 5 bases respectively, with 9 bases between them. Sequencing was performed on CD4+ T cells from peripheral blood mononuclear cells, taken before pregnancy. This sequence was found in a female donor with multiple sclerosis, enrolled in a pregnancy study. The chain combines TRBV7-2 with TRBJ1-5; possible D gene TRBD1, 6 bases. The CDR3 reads CASSSDRDQPQHF. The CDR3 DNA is TGTGCCAGCAGCTCGGACAGAGATCAGCCCCAGCATTTT.